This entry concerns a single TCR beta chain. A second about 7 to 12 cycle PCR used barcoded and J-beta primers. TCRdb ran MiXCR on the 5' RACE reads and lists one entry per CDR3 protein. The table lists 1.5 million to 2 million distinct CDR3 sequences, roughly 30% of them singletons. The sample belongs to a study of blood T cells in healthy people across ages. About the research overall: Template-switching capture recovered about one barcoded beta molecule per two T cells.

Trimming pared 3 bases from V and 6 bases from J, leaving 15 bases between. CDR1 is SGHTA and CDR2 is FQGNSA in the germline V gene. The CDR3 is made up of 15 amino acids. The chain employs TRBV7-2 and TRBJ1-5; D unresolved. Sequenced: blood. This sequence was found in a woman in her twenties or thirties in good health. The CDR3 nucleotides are TGTGCCAGCAGCTTTGGTGTGGGGTCAGGTCAGCCCCAGCATTTT. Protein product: CASSFGVGSGQPQHF.